A selection of T cell receptor beta chains follows, all from one sample in a study of cytomegalovirus exposure and HLA in healthy donors. The table came from immunoSEQ multiplex PCR; TCRdb's copy has only in-frame clones and leaves some out. Of 85,000 to 100,000 clones detected, 84% appear once; the ten largest clones hold around 6%. The sequencing sample was made of PBMCs. Receptor source: a woman aged 18-30 years in good health and CMV-seropositive. Each CDR3 is given with its conserved first and last residue. D genes are given only for firm matches. Clone size is shown for a subset of rows, as once, few, many or a class of expanded clone.

clone size | J gene | CDR3 length | V gene | D gene | CDR3 protein | CDR3 DNA
- | TRBJ2-2 | 13 | TRBV28 | - | CASSQGGAGELFF | TGTGCCAGCTCTCAAGGGGGGGCGGGGGAGCTGTTTTTT
- | TRBJ2-1 | 15 | TRBV13 | TRBD2 | CASSGTGLAGGEQFF | TGTGCCAGCAGCGGGACGGGACTAGCAGGGGGTGAGCAGTTCTTC
- | TRBJ1-2 | 12 | TRBV5-4 | - | CAIGWGLDGYTF | TGTGCAATAGGCTGGGGCTTGGATGGCTACACCTTC
- | TRBJ2-1 | 16 | TRBV9 | - | CASSGLTGSSYNEQFF | TGTGCCAGCAGCGGCCTGACGGGGAGCTCCTACAATGAGCAGTTCTTC
- | TRBJ2-3 | 14 | TRBV19 | TRBD1 | CASSRQGNTDTQYF | TGTGCCAGTAGCCGACAGGGCAACACAGATACGCAGTATTTT
- | TRBJ1-1 | 13 | TRBV2 | - | CASSAQMNTEAFF | TGTGCCAGCTCCGCACAGATGAACACTGAAGCTTTCTTT
- | TRBJ1-1 | 17 | TRBV21-1 | - | CASSARLGGGEETEAFF | TGTGCCAGCAGCGCACGCCTGGGGGGAGGAGAGGAAACTGAAGCTTTCTTT
- | TRBJ2-7 | 16 | TRBV6-5 | - | CASSSFLAEPGDEQYF | TGTGCCAGCAGTTCGTTTCTTGCGGAGCCCGGGGACGAGCAGTACTTC
- | TRBJ2-6 | 18 | TRBV19 | - | CASSINQGLPSGANVLTF | TGTGCCAGTAGTATAAACCAGGGACTCCCCTCTGGGGCCAACGTCCTGACTTTC
- | TRBJ2-7 | 14 | TRBV6-1 | TRBD1 | CASSKRDRASEQYF | TGTGCCAGCAGTAAACGGGACAGAGCCTCGGAGCAGTACTTC
- | TRBJ2-5 | 16 | TRBV6-1 | - | CASSEGGTRYQETQYF | TGTGCCAGCAGTGAAGGCGGGACCCGATACCAAGAGACCCAGTACTTC
once | TRBJ2-1 | 14 | TRBV29-1 | TRBD2 | CSVTSGSSYNEQFF | TGCAGCGTAACTAGCGGGAGCTCCTACAATGAGCAGTTCTTC
- | TRBJ2-7 | 15 | TRBV25-1 | - | CASSETGEVSYEQYF | TGTGCCAGCAGTGAAACAGGGGAGGTCTCCTACGAGCAGTACTTC
- | TRBJ1-2 | 14 | TRBV6-5 | - | CASSEQTGPYGYTF | TGTGCCAGCAGTGAGCAAACAGGGCCCTATGGCTACACCTTC
- | TRBJ1-2 | 12 | TRBV5-1 | - | CASSLNIYGYTF | TGCGCCAGCAGCTTGAACATCTATGGCTACACCTTC
- | TRBJ2-1 | 15 | TRBV5-6 | TRBD2 | CASRDFNSGYNEQFF | TGTGCCAGCCGAGATTTTAATAGCGGGTACAATGAGCAGTTCTTC
- | TRBJ1-6 | 12 | TRBV6-1 | - | CAATDYNSPLHF | TGTGCAGCTACAGATTATAATTCACCCCTCCACTTT
- | TRBJ1-5 | 13 | TRBV5-6 | - | CASSLAGGQPQHF | TGTGCCAGCAGCTTGGCCGGGGGTCAGCCCCAGCATTTT
- | TRBJ1-1 | 19 | TRBV18 | - | CASSPLRAGEYRMNTEAFF | TGTGCCAGCTCACCACTAAGAGCAGGTGAATACCGAATGAACACTGAAGCTTTCTTT
- | TRBJ2-3 | 15 | TRBV25-1 | - | CASSWGGAVTDTQYF | TGTGCCAGCAGTTGGGGGGGGGCAGTCACAGATACGCAGTATTTT
- | TRBJ2-5 | 16 | TRBV7-9 | TRBD1 | CASSPSDRDRFETQYF | TGTGCCAGCAGCCCCTCAGACAGGGACCGTTTTGAGACCCAGTACTTC
few | TRBJ2-5 | 15 | TRBV7-9 | - | CSSSFISTGQETQYF | TGTTCCAGCAGCTTTATCTCGACGGGGCAAGAGACCCAGTACTTC
- | TRBJ1-2 | 13 | TRBV19 | - | CASSPRVASGYTF | TGTGCCAGTAGTCCCAGGGTGGCGTCTGGCTACACCTTC
once | TRBJ2-5 | 14 | TRBV5-1 | TRBD1 | CASSPRTGKETQYF | TGCGCCAGCAGCCCTCGGACAGGGAAAGAGACCCAGTACTTC
- | TRBJ1-4 | 16 | TRBV9 | - | CASTSLLGGTNEKLFF | TGTGCCAGCACCTCCCTTCTGGGGGGAACTAATGAAAAACTGTTTTTT
- | TRBJ2-6 | 14 | TRBV5-1 | - | CASSEFSGANVLTF | TGCGCCAGCTCCGAGTTCTCTGGGGCCAACGTCCTGACTTTC
- | TRBJ1-4 | 14 | TRBV6-5 | - | CASSYGQFNEKLFF | TGTGCCAGCAGTTATGGACAGTTTAATGAAAAACTGTTTTTT
few | TRBJ2-1 | 13 | TRBV5-6 | - | CASSLNQGNEQFF | TGTGCCAGCAGCTTGAACCAGGGAAATGAGCAGTTCTTC
- | TRBJ2-4 | 17 | TRBV4-1 | - | CASSPRWVRLAKNIQYF | TGCGCCAGCAGCCCACGGTGGGTGCGGTTAGCCAAAAACATTCAGTACTTC
few | TRBJ1-2 | 13 | TRBV30 | TRBD1 | CAWSPDRGWGYTF | TGTGCCTGGAGTCCCGACAGGGGCTGGGGCTACACCTTC
- | TRBJ1-4 | 15 | TRBV19 | TRBD1 | CASSPRDSPGEKLFF | TGTGCCAGTAGTCCGCGGGACAGCCCGGGTGAAAAACTGTTTTTT
- | TRBJ1-1 | 13 | TRBV7-3 | - | CASRQDMNTEAFF | TGTGCCAGCCGCCAGGACATGAACACTGAAGCTTTCTTT
- | TRBJ1-4 | 13 | TRBV5-4 | - | CASGSPTNEKLFF | TGTGCTAGCGGGAGTCCAACTAATGAAAAACTGTTTTTT
- | TRBJ2-1 | 11 | TRBV18 | - | CASSPNNEQFF | TGTGCCAGCTCACCTAACAATGAGCAGTTCTTC
- | TRBJ2-1 | 14 | TRBV7-9 | - | CAAKGDQTWDEQFF | TGTGCCGCAAAGGGGGACCAGACCTGGGATGAGCAGTTCTTC
few | TRBJ2-7 | 16 | TRBV5-5 | - | CASSPQAAGQTYEQYF | TGTGCCAGCAGCCCCCAGGCGGCGGGACAGACCTACGAGCAGTACTTC
few | TRBJ1-2 | 12 | TRBV5-6 | - | CASSLVGYSYTF | TGTGCCAGCAGCTTGGTCGGGTATAGCTACACCTTC
- | TRBJ2-1 | 15 | TRBV7-9 | TRBD1 | CASSLIGQVVEGQFF | TGTGCCAGCAGCTTAATAGGACAGGTGGTAGAAGGGCAGTTCTTC
- | TRBJ1-1 | 13 | TRBV2 | TRBD1 | CASSGDRSTEAFF | TGTGCCAGCAGTGGGGACAGGTCCACTGAAGCTTTCTTT
- | TRBJ2-7 | 15 | TRBV7-9 | TRBD1 | CASSQGAGVSYEQYF | TGTGCCAGCAGCCAGGGGGCAGGTGTATCCTACGAGCAGTACTTC
- | TRBJ2-2 | 17 | TRBV27 | TRBD2 | CASRSPGLAGGLRELFF | TGTGCCAGCAGGTCCCCTGGGCTAGCGGGGGGGTTGAGGGAGCTGTTTTTT
few | TRBJ2-3 | 13 | TRBV7-7 | - | CASSANSGDTQYF | TGTGCTAGCAGCGCCAATTCCGGAGATACGCAGTATTTT
- | TRBJ1-5 | 14 | TRBV6-5 | - | CASSPSGRNQPQHF | TGTGCCAGCAGCCCTTCGGGGAGGAATCAGCCCCAGCATTTT
- | TRBJ1-2 | 15 | TRBV29-1 | - | CSGWGGAVSHYGYTF | TGCAGCGGGTGGGGGGGCGCGGTTTCTCACTATGGCTACACCTTC
- | TRBJ2-5 | 14 | TRBV15 | - | CATSSDSSGETQYF | TGTGCCACCAGCAGCGACAGTTCCGGAGAGACCCAGTACTTC
many | TRBJ2-3 | 15 | TRBV25-1 | TRBD2 | CASSETSGSLHTQYF | TGTGCCAGCAGTGAAACTAGCGGTTCATTGCATACGCAGTATTTT
once | TRBJ2-1 | 17 | TRBV5-4 | - | CASSLAGGRATYNEQFF | TGTGCCAGCAGCTTGGCCGGTGGGAGAGCAACCTACAATGAGCAGTTCTTC
- | TRBJ2-7 | 15 | TRBV11-2 | TRBD2 | CASSSSGSLSYEQYF | TGTGCCAGCAGCTCGAGCGGGAGCTTATCCTACGAGCAGTACTTC
- | TRBJ2-2 | 13 | TRBV7-3 | - | CASSEGVTGELFF | TGTGCCAGCAGCGAAGGGGTCACCGGGGAGCTGTTTTTT